This T cell receptor beta chain was identified in a study of T cell responses to AZD1222 COVID-19 vaccine. V gave up 3 bases and J gave up 0 bases, with 10 bases separating them. CDR3 length: 15 residues. CDR1 KGHDR and CDR2 SFDVKD come from the germline V gene. TCRdb keeps only in-frame clones here, not all; method: immunoSEQ multiplex PCR. The table records 85,000 to 130,000 clones, approximately 93% of them present only once. The source of this sequence is an adult in good health. The gene calls are TRBV24-1 and TRBJ1-2; possibly TRBD1 for D (6 bases). Here the sequenced sample was peripheral blood, taken on day 0 of AZD1222 vaccination. DNA of the CDR3: TGTGCCACCAGTGATACAGGGAGTACTAACTATGGCTACACCTTC. Translating gives CATSDTGSTNYGYTF.